Listed below are T cell receptor beta chains from one sample, sequenced in a study of T cells after yellow fever vaccination. TCRdb processed the 5' RACE reads anew with MiXCR; each CDR3 protein has one entry. The sample consists of a few hundred thousand distinct CDR3 sequences, about 6.6% of them appearing once. The sequenced sample was PBMCs, obtained approximately 40 days after the first yellow fever vaccination. All receptors derive from a man aged 18 to 35 who received the YFV17D yellow fever vaccine. CDR3s include the opening cysteine and the closing phenylalanine or tryptophan.

TRBJ1-1	TRBV7-9	13	CASSLGGFTEAFF
TRBJ2-2	TRBV12-3/TRBV12-4	15	CASSPQARCTGELFF
TRBJ1-1	TRBV5-1	14	CASSSGTANTEAFF
TRBJ2-2	TRBV6-6	13	CASSYEPTGELFF
TRBJ2-1	TRBV20-1	15	CSARDMGSPGNEQFF
TRBJ1-4	TRBV20-1	13	CSARWGVDEKLFF
TRBJ2-3	TRBV7-2	14	CASRWDGYTDTQYF
TRBJ2-2	TRBV24-1	14	CATSAGAGTGELFF
TRBJ1-1	TRBV5-5	15	CASRTLGSMNTEAFF
TRBJ2-2	TRBV5-4	15	CASRRDSPNTGELFF
TRBJ1-2	TRBV2	14	CASSVRGRGGGYTF
TRBJ1-1	TRBV3-1	14	CASSLAGQTTEAFF
TRBJ1-2	TRBV7-2	14	CASSLAPTKYGYTF
TRBJ1-4	TRBV25-1	15	CASSESLDKFEKLFF
TRBJ2-7	TRBV10-3	13	CAINGQGGDEQYF
TRBJ1-6	TRBV20-1	17	CSARDSELSSYNSPLHF
TRBJ1-2	TRBV5-1	14	CASSPDRFNYGYTF
TRBJ1-1	TRBV7-2	14	CASSYRGMNTEAFF
TRBJ1-1	TRBV2	15	CASTQEGQGQTEAFF
TRBJ2-5	TRBV9	13	CASSVGAKETQYF
TRBJ1-3	TRBV5-1	15	CASRVSGQTGNTIYF
TRBJ2-5	TRBV20-1	15	CSAPPASGAWETQYF
TRBJ1-1	TRBV12-3/TRBV12-4	12	CASTLGDTEAFF
TRBJ2-3	TRBV3-1	17	CASSPPGLAGGADTQYF
TRBJ1-5	TRBV20-1	17	CSARDPLNRGGHQPQHF
TRBJ1-4	TRBV3-1	15	CASSQGELRNEKLFF
TRBJ2-6	TRBV4-3	16	CASSQSGGSGANVLTF
TRBJ2-1	TRBV5-1	13	CASSSDPEIKQFF
TRBJ1-6	TRBV6-5	14	CASSYETGNSPLHF
TRBJ1-1	TRBV3-1	16	CASSQEGTAPRTEALF
TRBJ1-5	TRBV7-2	13	CASSKDPNQPQHF
TRBJ2-3	TRBV7-2	12	CASTFWPDTQYF
TRBJ2-5	TRBV18	14	CASSPPAGKETQYF
TRBJ2-2	TRBV6-6	13	CASRHLNTGELFF
TRBJ2-3	TRBV4-3	16	CASSQGGDGSSRGQYF
TRBJ2-7	TRBV5-1	15	CASSRTQGGPYEQYF
TRBJ2-5	TRBV29-1	17	CSVSPGGSAGWEETQYF
TRBJ1-2	TRBV25-1	14	CASSGQGVIYGYTF
TRBJ1-6	TRBV27	16	CASSLDGGLSWSPLHF
TRBJ1-2	TRBV27	16	CASSPIDRGANYGYTF
TRBJ2-5	TRBV15	18	CATSYGTSGGQYQETQYF
TRBJ2-2	TRBV6-2/TRBV6-3	15	CASSSAPGITGELFF
TRBJ1-2	TRBV18	17	CASSPLEGGQVPQEGSF
TRBJ1-2	TRBV6-1	15	CASSAAGGETYGYTF
TRBJ1-5	TRBV24-1	15	CATSDFGVNDQPQHF
TRBJ2-3	TRBV20-1	15	CSASIGTGGTDTQYF
TRBJ2-3	TRBV20-1	12	CSATGLGNTQYF
TRBJ1-1	TRBV12-3/TRBV12-4	13	CASRDRGNTEAFF
TRBJ1-3	TRBV7-2	15	CASSLMAYSGNTIYF
TRBJ1-5	TRBV7-2	13	CASSVRGDQAQHF